This T cell receptor beta chain was captured in a study of long-term antiretroviral therapy in people with HIV (dated by TCRdb to between 2021 and 2023). General notes on the study: Collection of the earliest samples took place about a decade ahead of the 2015 WHO recommendation for immediate ART, at a time when ART was typically delayed until CD4 counts fell. Whether ART initiation and durable HIV suppression were associated with changes in peripheral blood TRB repertoire composition and diversity was tested in a retrospective serial study. From some 27 adults with confirmed HIV infection, the cohort provided roughly 200 cryopreserved PBMC samples, gathered serially across a mean of around 6 years (range 1-12). No cross-contamination during QIAcube processing turned up in test extractions that ran a monoclonal T-cell line alongside 25 to 35 polyclonal samples. Of the 30 to 35 participants with HIV, about a dozen were female.

The junction carries 14 bases between V and J, which are trimmed by 4 bases and 3 bases respectively. CDR1 and CDR2, looked up from the germline V gene, are SGHDT and YYEEEE. CDR3 length: 14 amino acids, cysteine to phenylalanine. CDR3 DNA only is kept here, 42 bases in frame from base 1. Participants were included only if at least one PBMC sample before ART initiation and at least two post-ART samples were available. Treatment was received in the United States of America by all participants with HIV. Cryopreserved samples of about 0.9-11 million PBMC were thawed and washed before DNA extraction. At the time of the earliest PBMC sample, participants with HIV were aged between roughly 23 and 60 years. PBMC samples from each participant spanned 1-4 timepoints before ART initiation and 2-8 timepoints after ART initiation, with a median of 7 samples. For every participant, serial HIV viral load, CD4+ T-cell count, ART history and demographic data were obtained. Genomic DNA was extracted from unsorted PBMC with a Qiagen kit on a QIAcube, processed in batches of 12 samples.

Sequencing of the TRB variable region was done with the immunoSEQ hsTCRB v3.0 assay at survey level resolution. The target sequencing depth for TRB was roughly 40,000-55,000 T-cell genomes per sample. An Illumina MiSeq with a v3 150-cycle kit was used to sequence the pooled TRB libraries. Under the source paper's analysis protocol: Repertoire analysis was run in R within a reproducible Nextflow workflow that covered QC, data transformation and analysis. LymphoSeq2, an R package for exploring AIRR-Seq data, was used to implement custom analyses. After excluding a few samples that yielded fewer than 5000 total TRB sequences, some 180 HIV repertoires remained for analysis. Of the approximately 190 retained HIV repertoires, approximately 57 were collected before and 129 after ART initiation. Repertoires were downsampled to 5000 TRB nucleotide sequences, with summary statistics averaged over 100 downsampling iterations. TRB sequences were retained for analysis only if CDR3 regions of at least seven amino acids were present. Two measures captured diversity: a Shannon entropy-derived clonality score and the Gini coefficient. In repertoire networks, the top 5000 CDR3 amino acid sequences were linked whenever an edit distance of one separated two sequences. For TRB CDR3 amino acid sequences, GLIPH2 was used to predict antigen specificity groups and MHC restriction. Known CMV, EBV, HIV or tissue antigen associations were flagged by matching CDR3 amino acid sequences against VDJdb and McPAS-TCR. Pre-ART, post-ART and control groups were compared with Wilcoxon signed-rank tests and Holm-Bonferroni correction. What TCRdb holds here is the immuneACCESS table cut down to in-frame rearrangements. Part of the clones is not present; checked against another copy, under half of the missing clones reflect an unresolved V gene, and the others are unexplained. That table furnishes V, J and clone size, whereas the DNA furnished D and trimming. The sample includes about 10,000 clones, with approximately 80% observed a single time. The ten most abundant clones make up roughly 13% of the sample.

The research as a whole found: The repertoire was dominated across all time points by expanded TRB clones identified before ART initiation, although this dominance was seen to fluctuate and to decrease in many PLHIV after ART. Samples dated from the mid-2000s to the late 2010s, and the ART regimens used may be less effective than current ones. Starting ART was linked to a significant rise in TRB diversity, yet even after long-term ART the diversity remained significantly lower than in transplant donor controls. No data were available on ART adherence, viral resistance or therapy changes, limiting inferences about post-ART repertoire changes. Limited PBMC availability meant only the TCR beta chain was sequenced, without alpha chain pairing. CDR3 length ranges in HIV repertoires were narrower than in controls, and network structure suggested an antigen-experienced repertoire with only a slight naive shift after ART. Unsorted PBMC were profiled instead of sorted CD4+ and CD8+ T cells because pre-ART samples had limited cell numbers.

Details on this clone: It has no known antigen specificity. The input lacks base qualities; no much larger clone sits a single base away.

The chain links TRBV5-6 with TRBJ2-7, and possibly TRBD2, on 7 matching bases. Sequenced material: unsorted PBMCs, taken 1.2 years after starting antiretroviral therapy. The origin of this receptor is a man aged 35 to 55 with HIV. CDR3 region: CASSKGGVDYEQYF. In nucleotides, the sequence is TGTGCCAGCAGCAAGGGGGGGGTCGACTACGAGCAGTACTTC. Reference TRBV5-6 and TRBJ2-7 genes cover what lies past the CDR3, so the full variable domain is DAGVTQSPTHLIKTRGQQVTLRCSPKSGHDTVSWYQQALGQGPQFIFQYYEEEERQRGNFPDRFSGHQFPNYSSELNVNALLLGDSALYLCASSKGGVDYEQYFGPGTRLTVT.